These 26 T cell receptor beta chains share one sample of origin, sequenced in a study of blood T cells in healthy people across ages. A J-beta primer mix and a sample-barcoded 5' primer were used in a second PCR of about 7 to 12 cycles. TCRdb re-called the 5' RACE reads through MiXCR, storing one row per CDR3 protein. Of 1.5 million to 2 million distinct CDR3 sequences listed, roughly 27% are singletons. The sequenced sample consisted of blood. All receptors derive from a woman in her 30s in good health.

This clonotype was counted between two and nine times. The chain carries TRBV7-2 and TRBJ2-3; the D gene is possibly TRBD2 (6 bases). From germline, CDR1 is SGHTA and CDR2 FQGNSA. V was cut by 5 bases and J by 0 bases, with 15 bases left in between. The CDR3 totals 16 residues. CDR3 nucleotide sequence: TGTGCCAGCAGCCTGGGGCGAAGCGGGAGCACAGATACGCAGTATTTT. As protein: CASSLGRSGSTDTQYF.

Regarding this clonotype: A much larger clone differs by one base, so this may be a read error. The chain carries TRBV20-1 and TRBJ2-7; 8 bases fit TRBD1. J was trimmed by 6 bases and V by 4 bases; bases with no gene match: 23. The CDR3 has 18 residues. CDR1 and CDR2 (germline): DFQATT, SNEGSKA (reference sequence). The CDR3 here is CSAISRDRTATMPPEQYF. As DNA, the CDR3 is TGCAGTGCTATTTCCAGGGACAGGACCGCAACAATGCCCCCCGAGCAGTACTTC.

The CDR3: CAISESQTAPNYGYTF. CDR3 in DNA: TGTGCCATCAGTGAGTCTCAAACAGCCCCTAACTATGGCTACACCTTC. J is TRBJ1-2 and V is TRBV10-3, with D hard to call. V was pared by 0 bases and J by 0 bases, with 11 bases between. CDR1 is ENHRY, CDR2 SYGVKD, per germline. The CDR3 runs 16 residues.

The chain recombines TRBV7-9 with TRBJ2-4, with D tentatively TRBD1 or TRBD2 (5 bases each). Trimming shortened V by 5 bases and J by 13 bases, and 24 bases separated the two germline ends. CDR1 is SEHNR and CDR2 is FQNEAQ in the germline V gene (reference sequence). This CDR3 has 15 residues. CDR3 sequence (DNA): TGTGCCAGCAGCCCCGAACCGGGACGTAGCCACGGGCAGTACTTC. This translates into CASSPEPGRSHGQYF.

Regarding this clonotype: Just one base apart from a much larger clone, this may be a read error. The chain has TRBV7-9 and TRBJ2-5; the D is unclear. Per germline, CDR1 SEHNR and CDR2 FQNEAQ (reference sequence). The CDR3 runs to 13 residues. Written as DNA, the CDR3 is TGTACCAGCAGCTCCTCCCCGGGAGAGACCCAGTACTTC. Its protein is CTSSSSPGETQYF.

In DNA form, the CDR3 reads TGTGCCAGCAGTGGTGGGACAGGGGTAAAGAATGAGCAGTTCTTC. It yields the protein CASSGGTGVKNEQFF. The gene calls are TRBV6-1 and TRBJ2-1, with 10 bases lining up with TRBD1. Germline values: CDR1 MNHNS, CDR2 SASEGT. Trimming took 4 bases from V and 7 from J; bases not matched to a gene: 7. The CDR3 runs 15 residues.

The CDR3 sequence: CASSLLPGVEANYGYTF. The CDR3 DNA reads as TGTGCCAGCAGCTTACTCCCAGGGGTGGAAGCTAACTATGGCTACACCTTC. The chain joins TRBV7-2 to TRBJ1-2, with D perhaps TRBD1 (6 bases). CDR1 SGHTA and CDR2 FQGNSA come from the germline V gene. This CDR3 has 17 amino acids. The V end was cut by 2 bases, the J end by 0 bases, with 16 bases between.

This clonotype was picked up many times. This sequence joins TRBV5-1 and TRBJ1-2, with D possibly matching TRBD1 (5 bases). The germline CDR1 and CDR2 sequences are SGHRS and YFSETQ. The germline V and J ends were trimmed by 4 bases and 2 bases, with 12 bases remaining between them. CDR3 length: 14 amino acids. CDR3 bases: TGCGCCAGCAGCCCTGAGGGACCCAACTATGGCTACACCTTC. Translating gives CASSPEGPNYGYTF.

The chain links TRBV21-1 to TRBJ1-1; TRBD1 is the table's D call and was not checked against the DNA. TRBV21-1 is tagged as a pseudogene. The CDR3 is made up of 16 amino acids. The CDR3 spells CASSAPGTVLNTEAFF. The CDR3 DNA is TGTGCCAGCAGCGCCCCCGGGACCGTATTGAACACTGAAGCTTTCTTT.

Regarding this clonotype: Possible read error: a much larger clone is one base away. The gene calls are TRBV12-3 or TRBV12-4 and TRBJ2-1, with D tentatively TRBD2 (5 bases). This CDR3 comprises 13 residues. V lost 7 bases and J 13 bases, leaving 20 bases between the germline ends. The CDR3: CASNRRTAETQFF. DNA of the CDR3: TGTGCCAGCAACCGCCGGACTGCTGAGACCCAGTTCTTC.

CDR3 DNA: TGCAGTGCTAGAGATGGGGGGCCATATCGGGGCACCTTC. Protein: CSARDGGPYRGTF. The chain employs TRBV20-1 and TRBJ1-2; TRBD1 is a possible D gene (6 bases). V lost 0 bases and J 13 bases, leaving 18 bases between the germline ends. The length of the CDR3 is 13 residues. Per the germline V gene, CDR1 is DFQATT and CDR2 is SNEGSKA (reference sequence).

This clonotype was seen at least ten times. The chain recombines TRBV5-5 with TRBJ2-5, with D maybe TRBD1 (5 bases). The CDR3 is made up of 12 amino acids. CDR1 is SGHKS and CDR2 is YYEKEE in the germline V gene (reference sequence). The germline V and J ends were trimmed by 6 bases and 5 bases, with 11 bases remaining between them. CDR3 amino acids: CASTTVQETQYF. For the CDR3, the DNA is TGTGCCAGCACGACAGTACAGGAGACCCAGTACTTC.

The gene calls are TRBV27 and TRBJ2-5, with D maybe TRBD1 (6 bases). CDR1 MNHEY and CDR2 SMNVEV come from the germline V gene (reference sequence). Trimming removed 8 bases from V and 3 bases from J, with 25 bases in between. The CDR3 covers 17 residues. The CDR3 DNA reads TGTGCCAGCGCATCACTGACCCCGGGACACCTCGAAGAGACCCAGTACTTC. This encodes CASASLTPGHLEETQYF.

This clonotype showed up just a few times. This chain links TRBV4-1 with TRBJ1-2; 9 nucleotides line up with TRBD1. The CDR3 extends over 15 amino acids. In germline, CDR1 is MGHRA, CDR2 YSYEKL. Trimming took 5 bases from V and 8 from J; bases not matched to a gene: 12. DNA for the CDR3: TGCGCCAGCAGCTCACAGGGACAGGGAAGGGGAGGCTACACCTTC. This codes for CASSSQGQGRGGYTF.

This clonotype was observed a handful of times. V and J are TRBV20-1 and TRBJ2-3, with 9 bases matching TRBD2. J gave up 6 bases and V 1 base, and 5 bases lay outside the gene matches. Germline values: CDR1 DFQATT, CDR2 SNEGSKA (reference sequence). The CDR3 runs to 14 residues. In DNA form, the CDR3 reads TGCAGTGCTAGAGCGGCTAGCGGGGTGGATACGCAGTATTTT. It encodes CSARAASGVDTQYF.

This clonotype was seen a few times. The V call is TRBV5-1, the J call TRBJ2-5, with TRBD1 matching 11 bases. J lost 5 bases, V lost 4 bases, and 4 bases had no gene match. CDR3 length: 14 residues. From germline, CDR1 is SGHRS and CDR2 YFSETQ. DNA of the CDR3: TGCGCCAGCAGCCCGGACAGGGGGCACGAGACCCAGTACTTC. Translation: CASSPDRGHETQYF.

The V and J genes are TRBV7-9 and TRBJ2-5; 9 nucleotides match TRBD2. The CDR3 extends over 17 amino acids. Germline CDR1 SEHNR, CDR2 FQNEAQ (reference sequence). V dropped 4 bases and J dropped 4; count of bases not matched to a gene: 13. The CDR3, as DNA: TGTGCCAGCAGCTCCGCCTCAGGAGCGGGGGGCTCAGAGACCCAGTACTTC. It translates to CASSSASGAGGSETQYF.

A few counts support this clonotype. This chain connects TRBV5-1 to TRBJ1-1; D uncertain. The V end lost 7 bases, the J end lost 1 base, and 11 bases lay between the germline ends. The CDR3 is 13 residues long. Germline CDR1 and CDR2: SGHRS and YFSETQ. Here the CDR3 DNA reads TGCGCCAGCTGCGGGAGAAAGAACACTGAAGCTTTCTTT. Translation: CASCGRKNTEAFF.

V usage is TRBV3-1 and J usage is TRBJ2-2, with 7 bases aligning to TRBD1. Germline CDR1 and CDR2: LGHDT and YNNKEL (reference sequence). The CDR3 runs 13 residues. V shed 11 bases, J shed 6 bases, and the junction held 9 bases outside the gene matches. The CDR3: CAAQGESPGELFF. The CDR3 DNA follows: TGTGCCGCCCAGGGGGAAAGTCCCGGGGAGCTGTTTTTT.

This clonotype was seen only a few times. An end of the junction differs from the germline gene, which may be a read error. The chain carries TRBV11-2 and TRBJ2-5, with a weak D call TRBD2 (5 bases). Germline V gene data show CDR1 as SGHAT and CDR2 as FQNNGV. The CDR3 contains 15 residues. CDR3 bases: TGTGCCAGCAGCTCCACCCCAGGACTGTACGAGACCAAGTACTTC. Protein sequence: CASSSTPGLYETKYF.

This clonotype was recorded a few times. J is TRBJ2-5 and V is TRBV9, with a weak D call TRBD2 (6 bases). This CDR3 comprises 14 residues. Between the trimmed V and J ends, which lost 0 bases and 5 bases, there was a span of 11 bases. Germline-derived CDR1 and CDR2 are SGDLS and YYNGEE. CDR3 amino acids: CASSVGPGRETQYF. CDR3 bases: TGTGCCAGCAGCGTAGGACCGGGGAGGGAGACCCAGTACTTC.

The chain recombines TRBV5-1 with TRBJ2-5; tentatively, D is TRBD2 (5 bases). The J call could be wrong; TRBJ2-7 is a better fit for the DNA end. The CDR3 extends over 17 amino acids. Germline V gives CDR1 SGHRS, CDR2 YFSETQ. The CDR3 reads CASSLGGTMSGAYEQYF. The CDR3, as DNA: TGCGCCAGCAGCTTGGGGGGTACGATGAGCGGAGCCTACGAGCAGTACTTC.

The chain recombines TRBV9 with TRBJ2-3; D remains ambiguous. The germline V and J ends were trimmed by 0 bases and 7 bases, with 18 bases remaining between them. Germline V gene sequence: CDR1 SGDLS, CDR2 YYNGEE. The length of the CDR3 is 16 residues. This chain's CDR3 is CASSVDEVAGPYTQYF. CDR3 nucleotide sequence: TGTGCCAGCAGCGTAGATGAAGTGGCCGGGCCGTATACGCAGTATTTT.

V is TRBV6-6 and J is TRBJ2-1; D gene ambiguous. The CDR3 length is 13 residues. The V gene lost 4 bases and the J gene lost 5 bases, with 9 bases spanning the gap. Germline V gene sequence: CDR1 MNHNY, CDR2 SVGAGI (reference sequence). CDR3 residues: CASSSNGDNEQFF. In DNA, the CDR3 is TGTGCCAGCAGTTCCAACGGTGACAATGAGCAGTTCTTC.

The chain joins TRBV20-1 to TRBJ2-7, with D tentatively TRBD2 (7 bases). V lost 5 bases, J lost 0 bases, and 14 bases lay in between. The CDR3 runs 14 residues. CDR1 is DFQATT and CDR2 is SNEGSKA in the germline V gene (reference sequence). CDR3 DNA: TGCAGTGCTGGGGGGGGGCGGACCTCCTACGAGCAGTACTTC. This sequence encodes CSAGGGRTSYEQYF.

The J gene is TRBJ2-4, the V gene TRBV7-9, with D uncertain. The J call is in doubt because the DNA end fits TRBJ2-5 better. CDR1 SEHNR and CDR2 FQNEAQ come from the germline V gene (reference sequence). The CDR3 spans 12 residues. Written as DNA, the CDR3 is TGTGCCAGCAGGTCCAACGGGGAGACCCAGTACTTC. As protein: CASRSNGETQYF.